The 26 T cell receptor beta chains below were found in one sample sequenced in a study of cytomegalovirus exposure and HLA in healthy donors. The table came from immunoSEQ multiplex PCR; TCRdb's copy has only in-frame clones and leaves some out. The sample lists around 300,000 clones, roughly 90% occurring once. Source material: PBMCs. The source of these receptors is a young woman in good health and CMV-seronegative.

The genes are TRBV5-1 and TRBJ2-1; 13 bases agree with TRBD2. The CDR3 totals 15 residues. Looked up from germline, CDR1 is SGHRS and CDR2 is YFSETQ. V shed 3 bases, J shed 9 bases, and the junction held 6 bases outside the gene matches. CDR3 loop: CASSYRTSGSGEQFF. The CDR3 DNA sequence: TGCGCCAGCAGCTACCGGACTAGCGGGAGTGGTGAGCAGTTCTTC. Looking up the rest from reference TRBV5-1 and TRBJ2-1 gives the full variable domain: KAGVTQTPRYLIKTRGQQVTLSCSPISGHRSVSWYQQTPGQGLQFLFEYFSETQRNKGNFPGRFSGRQFSNSRSEMNVSTLELGDSALYLCASSYRTSGSGEQFFGPGTRLTVL.

The gene calls are TRBV29-1 and TRBJ1-1; the D gene is possibly TRBD1 (5 bases). The CDR3 runs 13 residues. Trimming removed 6 bases at V and 0 bases at J, with 11 bases between. Germline values: CDR1 SQVTM, CDR2 ANQGSEA. The CDR3: CSVGGRLNTEAFF. In DNA form, the CDR3 reads TGCAGCGTGGGGGGACGGTTGAACACTGAAGCTTTCTTT.

The chain recombines TRBV20-1 with TRBJ2-5; D remains unclear. CDR3 length: 10 amino acids. Germline CDR1 and CDR2: DFQATT and SNEGSKA (reference sequence). The V end lost 3 bases, the J end lost 5 bases, and 4 bases lay between the germline ends. Here the CDR3 reads CSASSETQYF. The CDR3 bases are TGCAGTGCTAGTTCGGAGACCCAGTACTTC.

This clone was observed a single time. V gene TRBV28 combines with J gene TRBJ1-4; a weak D match, TRBD1 (6 bases). Trimming left V 3 bases short and J 4 bases short, with 15 bases between. Germline assignment: CDR1 MDHEN and CDR2 SYDVKM. This CDR3 has 16 residues. In nucleotides, the CDR3 is TGTGCCAGCAGTTTTGTACCGGGACAACTTAATGAAAAACTGTTTTTT. It encodes CASSFVPGQLNEKLFF.

J is TRBJ2-5 and V is TRBV6-5; D remains unclear. V lost 6 bases and J lost 3, with 11 bases in between. CDR3 length equals 13 residues. Germline V CDR1 and CDR2: MNHEY, SVGAGI. The CDR3 spells CASRNVGKETQYF. The CDR3 nucleotides are TGTGCCAGCAGAAACGTCGGTAAAGAGACCCAGTACTTC.

The chain employs TRBV25-1 and TRBJ1-5; no definite D call. Per the germline V gene, CDR1 is MGHDK and CDR2 is SYGVNS. With 2 bases removed from V and 6 bases from J, the gap between germline ends came to 11 bases. The CDR3 is 14 amino acids. The CDR3 reads CASSEGGKSQPQHF. The CDR3 nucleotides read TGTGCCAGCAGTGAAGGAGGTAAATCTCAGCCCCAGCATTTT. The variable domain in full, with the rest retrieved from reference TRBV25-1 and TRBJ1-5, is EADIYQTPRYLVIGTGKKITLECSQTMGHDKMYWYQQDPGMELHLIHYSYGVNSTEKGDLSSESTVSRIRTEHFPLTLESARPSHTSQYLCASSEGGKSQPQHFGDGTRLSIL.

The genes are TRBV5-1 and TRBJ2-7, with TRBD1 as a possible D gene (6 bases). Germline assignment: CDR1 SGHRS and CDR2 YFSETQ. V shed 2 bases and J shed 2 bases, with 14 bases lying between them. The CDR3 length is 15 residues. The CDR3 here is CASSLRTAKPYEQYF. The CDR3 DNA is TGCGCCAGCAGCTTAAGGACAGCGAAACCCTACGAGCAGTACTTC.

This chain uses TRBV11-3 with TRBJ2-5; possibly TRBD2 for D (6 bases). Trimming pared 5 bases from V and 5 bases from J, leaving 9 bases between. There are 12 residues in the CDR3. CDR1 and CDR2 from the germline V gene are SGHNT and YENEEA. CDR3 bases: TGTGCCAGCAGCCCGGAGGGGGAGACCCAGTACTTC. Residues: CASSPEGETQYF. The full variable domain, rest sourced from reference TRBV11-3 and TRBJ2-5, is EAGVVQSPRYKIIEKKQPVAFWCNPISGHNTLYWYLQNLGQGPELLIRYENEEAVDDSQLPKDRFSAERLKGVDSTLKIQPAELGDSAVYLCASSPEGETQYFGPGTRLLVL.

This sequence joins TRBV2 and TRBJ2-7; 12 bases line up with TRBD1. CDR1 SNHLY and CDR2 FYNNEI come from the germline V gene. This CDR3 contains 16 residues. Trimming cost V 6 bases and J 7 bases; bases outside gene matches: 13. The CDR3 loop is CASSSGTGGFSGEQYF. CDR3 DNA sequence: TGTGCCAGCAGCTCCGGGACAGGGGGCTTTTCGGGGGAGCAGTACTTC.

The V and J genes are TRBV21-1 and TRBJ1-2; the table's D gene call, TRBD1, was not cross checked with the DNA. TRBV21-1 represents a pseudogene. This CDR3 is 17 amino acids long. In DNA form, the CDR3 reads TGTGCCAGCAGCAAAGAAGGGGGACAGGGCGCTCAATATGGCTACACCTTC. It yields the protein CASSKEGGQGAQYGYTF.

The chain carries TRBV29-1 and TRBJ2-7, with D tentatively TRBD2 (6 bases). The CDR3 has 16 amino acids. The germline V gene has CDR1 SQVTM and CDR2 ANQGSEA. V was cut by 4 bases and J by 3 bases, with 22 bases left in between. The CDR3 reads CSVGTTSPLKFYEQYF. The CDR3 nucleotides read TGCAGCGTTGGGACAACTAGCCCTCTCAAGTTCTACGAGCAGTACTTC.

The chain has TRBV29-1 and TRBJ1-1; unclear D gene. Per the germline V gene, CDR1 is SQVTM and CDR2 is ANQGSEA. V was cut by 7 bases and J by 1 base, with 13 bases left in between. This CDR3 has 13 residues. CDR3 in DNA: TGCAGCGCTGCACCCCGGGGGAACACTGAAGCTTTCTTT. Protein: CSAAPRGNTEAFF.

The chain combines TRBV29-1 with TRBJ1-3; D ambiguous. This CDR3 contains 14 residues. Deletions cut 2 bases from V and 4 bases from J, with 12 bases between. CDR1 and CDR2 from the germline V gene are SQVTM and ANQGSEA. The CDR3 sequence is CSVERVGSGNTIYF. In DNA form, the CDR3 reads TGCAGCGTTGAAAGGGTAGGGAGCGGAAACACCATATATTTT.

The chain employs TRBV6-1 and TRBJ1-5, with TRBD1 matching 12 bases. Germline V gene lookup returns CDR1 MNHNS and CDR2 SASEGT. The CDR3 has 19 amino acids. J was trimmed by 0 bases and V by 1 base; bases with no gene match: 7. CDR3 DNA: TGTGCCAGCAGTGAAGGGGGACAGGGGGCGAAATATAGCAATCAGCCCCAGCATTTT. Protein: CASSEGGQGAKYSNQPQHF.

V gene TRBV28 combines with J gene TRBJ2-1, with 12 bases lining up with TRBD2. Germline CDR1 and CDR2: MDHEN and SYDVKM. This CDR3 is built from 17 residues. Trimming removed 5 bases from V and 4 bases from J; junction bases left unmatched: 9. Written as DNA, the CDR3 is TGTGCCAGCAGTGGCGGACTAGCGGGGAATATGTACAATGAGCAGTTCTTC. As protein: CASSGGLAGNMYNEQFF.

This clone has a handful of counts. The chain couples TRBV30 to TRBJ2-4; 7 nucleotides match TRBD2. Germline values: CDR1 GTSNPN, CDR2 SVGIG (reference sequence). V dropped 5 bases and J dropped 0; count of bases not matched to a gene: 7. There are 15 residues in the CDR3. The CDR3 DNA reads as TGTGCCTGGTCTCGGACTAGTCCAGCCAAAAACATTCAGTACTTC. Translating gives CAWSRTSPAKNIQYF.

The rearrangement links TRBV4-1 to TRBJ1-6, with 9 nucleotides matching TRBD1. The CDR3 is 19 residues long. Germline assignment: CDR1 MGHRA and CDR2 YSYEKL. Trimming at V came to 1 base and at J to 10 bases, leaving 17 bases not matched to a gene. This chain's CDR3 is CASSQAPTRRTGAHSPLHF. For the CDR3, the DNA is TGCGCCAGCAGCCAAGCTCCCACCCGCCGGACAGGGGCACACTCACCCCTCCACTTT.

The chain has TRBV5-5 and TRBJ1-6; D remains ambiguous. V lost 4 bases and J 4 bases, leaving 15 bases between the germline ends. The CDR3 sequence is 16 residues long. The V gene's germline CDR1 is SGHKS and CDR2 YYEKEE (reference sequence). Here the CDR3 DNA reads TGTGCCAGCAGCCCCCCGGCTACGGGGTATAATTCACCCCTCCACTTT. Amino acids: CASSPPATGYNSPLHF.

V gene TRBV6-5 combines with J gene TRBJ2-7; 7 positions match TRBD1. Germline-derived CDR1 and CDR2 are MNHEY and SVGAGI. With V trimmed by 6 bases and J by 3 bases, 8 bases remained unmatched. This CDR3 is 14 amino acids long. Written as DNA, the CDR3 is TGTGCCAGCAGGACCGGGACAGCGAACTACGAGCAGTACTTC. The encoded protein is CASRTGTANYEQYF.

The gene calls are TRBV28 and TRBJ1-2, with D possibly matching TRBD1 (5 bases). The CDR3 runs to 14 residues. Trimming removed 4 bases at V and 7 bases at J, with 16 bases between. In germline, CDR1 is MDHEN, CDR2 SYDVKM. Written as DNA, the CDR3 is TGTGCCAGCAGTTCCGATAGGACATCCGCTGGCTACACCTTC. It codes for CASSSDRTSAGYTF.

This rearrangement joins TRBV9 to TRBJ2-1, with 11 bases fitting TRBD2. The V gene end was trimmed by 2 bases and the J gene end by 7 bases; junction bases not matched to a gene: 14. The CDR3 runs to 18 residues. Per germline, CDR1 SGDLS and CDR2 YYNGEE. DNA of the CDR3: TGTGCCAGCAGCGTCCTGCCCCGACCGGGACTAGCGGAAAATGAGCAGTTCTTC. Protein: CASSVLPRPGLAENEQFF.

This clone appeared a few times. The chain joins TRBV2 to TRBJ1-4; maybe TRBD1 (5 bases). Germline CDR1 and CDR2: SNHLY and FYNNEI. The CDR3 extends over 12 amino acids. V lost 6 bases and J 7 bases, leaving 9 bases between the germline ends. The CDR3: CASRTDGEKLFF. The CDR3 DNA reads as TGTGCCAGCAGGACAGACGGTGAAAAACTGTTTTTT.

The chain recombines TRBV18 with TRBJ1-2, with 10 nucleotides matching TRBD1. With 3 bases clipped from V and 4 bases from J, the junction kept 14 bases outside the gene matches. This CDR3 contains 18 residues. Germline V gene lookup returns CDR1 KGHSH and CDR2 LQKENI. CDR3 sequence (DNA): TGTGCCAGCTCACCGAAGAGTACGGGACAGGGGCACCTCTATGGCTACACCTTC. It is translated as CASSPKSTGQGHLYGYTF.

DNA for the CDR3: TGCGCCAGCAGTCATGGCCAAAGGTCCCCGGGAGGGCCGGGGGAGCAGTACTTC. This encodes CASSHGQRSPGGPGEQYF. The genes are TRBV23-1 and TRBJ2-7, with 8 bases aligning to TRBD2. TRBV23-1 is noted as an ORF with a role that remains uncertain. V lost 3 bases to trimming and J lost 7 bases; unmatched junction nucleotides: 20. The CDR3 runs 18 residues.

The V call is TRBV6-1, the J call TRBJ2-1; D not resolved. The CDR3 covers 11 residues. Between the trimmed V and J ends, which lost 1 base and 9 bases, there was a span of 4 bases. CDR1 is MNHNS, CDR2 SASEGT, per germline. Here the CDR3 DNA reads TGTGCCAGCAGTGAAGTCAGTGAGCAGTTCTTC. Translation: CASSEVSEQFF.

V usage is TRBV7-2 and J usage is TRBJ2-2; 12 nucleotides align to TRBD2. CDR3 length: 18 amino acids. The junction had 9 bases not matched to a gene; V was cut back by 5 bases and J by 2 bases. The germline CDR1 and CDR2 sequences are SGHTA and FQGNSA. The CDR3 sequence: CASSISLAGGGNTGELFF. CDR3 sequence (DNA): TGTGCCAGCAGCATCTCACTAGCGGGAGGAGGTAACACCGGGGAGCTGTTTTTT.